The next 3 T cell receptor beta chains were all read from a single sample in a study of response to subunit inactivated influenza vaccine. In TCRdb, the RT-PCR reads were re-called with MiXCR into one record per CDR3 protein. The data hold about 650,000 distinct CDR3 sequences, with 13% to 15% observed a single time. The material was PBMCs from blood, obtained around 15 days before vaccination. The receptors were gathered from a man in his forties or fifties who received an inactivated influenza vaccine.

This clonotype was picked up a small number of times. The chain links TRBV5-1 to TRBJ2-2, with D possibly matching TRBD1 (5 bases). This CDR3 contains 14 residues. V was shortened by 0 bases and J by 6 bases, with 9 bases between the two germline ends. Per germline, CDR1 SGHRS and CDR2 YFSETQ. Here the CDR3 DNA reads TGCGCCAGCAGCTTGGCCAGGGCTTCCGGGGAGCTGTTTTTT. It codes for CASSLARASGELFF.

The chain combines TRBV24-1 with TRBJ2-3, with D possibly being TRBD1 (6 bases). Germline CDR1 is KGHDR and CDR2 is SFDVKD. The CDR3 runs 16 residues. V lost 3 bases to trimming and J lost 4 bases, with 16 bases between them. The CDR3 here is CATSDTGTKRPDTQYF. In DNA, the CDR3 is TGTGCCACCAGTGATACCGGGACAAAACGTCCAGATACGCAGTATTTT.

This clonotype was counted a few times. J is TRBJ1-5 and V is TRBV21-1; the D call of TRBD1 is as the table states it, not checked on the DNA. TRBV21-1 is a listed pseudogene. The CDR3 length is 15 residues. CDR3: CASSGQGARMKPQHF. For the CDR3, the DNA is TGTGCCAGCAGTGGACAGGGGGCACGCATGAAGCCCCAGCATTTT.